The clone carrying this T cell receptor (beta chain) rates as medium-sized. The antigen remains unidentified. Per the original data handling: Differences in CDR3 between clinicopathological groups were drawn on to build a classifier intended to discriminate distant-metastatic papillary thyroid cancer patients. TCRdb re-called the PCR reads with MiXCR. The V and J calls reflect TCRdb's pipeline rather than the authors' work. The data contain tens of thousands of clones, around a fifth of them singletons. The CDR3 consists of 15 residues. Trimming cost V 0 bases and J 5 bases, with 14 bases left between them. CDR1 MNHEY and CDR2 SVGEGT come from the germline V gene. This record belongs to a study of metastatic and nonmetastatic thyroid tumors. Study details: Thyroid patients, malignant and benign, had repertoires compared across blood and tumor or nodule tissue.

General study points: Patients with malignant thyroid tumors reportedly had significantly higher TCR beta diversity than those with benign nodules, in blood and tumor.

Among the patients, none had received any treatment before thyroid surgery. The origin of this receptor is a female donor with papillary thyroid cancer or a benign thyroid nodule (not recorded which). Some clones in this sample may be carry-over from other donors' samples. The sequenced sample consisted of blood. The chain joins TRBV6-2 or TRBV6-3 to TRBJ2-7; D may match TRBD1 or TRBD2 (5 bases each). The CDR3 region is CASSYSGRGWHEQYF. The CDR3 DNA reads TGTGCCAGCAGTTACTCGGGACGGGGTTGGCACGAGCAGTACTTC.